Listed here are 11 T cell receptor beta chains from one sample, sequenced in a study of blood T cell repertoires in COVID-19 (dated by TCRdb to about 2020). Library preparation used the immunoSEQ multiplex PCR assay. The table was pulled from immuneACCESS by TCRdb, which kept in-frame rearrangements only. Such tables lose some clones; where checked, under half of the loss comes from unresolved V genes, and the rest has no known cause. Recorded for this sample are tens of thousands of clones; roughly 80% of them occurred a single time. The top ten constitute under 55% of the sample. Source material: peripheral blood. The receptor source for this set is a human donor in a cohort sampled during active COVID-19.

The rearrangement joins TRBV18 to TRBJ1-1, with D perhaps matching TRBD1 (6 bases). V lost 7 bases to trimming and J lost 2 bases, with 11 bases between them. CDR1 and CDR2 (germline): KGHSH, LQKENI. The CDR3 length is 13 residues. The CDR3 is CASFPQGNTEAFF. Written as DNA, the CDR3 is TGTGCCAGCTTTCCACAGGGTAACACTGAAGCTTTCTTT.

The V gene is TRBV7-2, the J gene TRBJ1-2, with TRBD1 matching 8 bases. The CDR3 sequence is 14 residues long. CDR1 is SGHTA and CDR2 is FQGNSA in the germline V gene. V gave up 5 bases and J gave up 5 bases; unmatched junction bases: 7. The chain's CDR3 is CASSPLDRDYGYTF. The CDR3 nucleotides read TGTGCCAGCAGCCCCCTGGACAGGGATTATGGCTACACCTTC.

This clone was detected a few times. The germline gene is not matched at one end of the junction; a read error may be the cause. The chain combines TRBV7-7 with TRBJ2-5; 9 bases agree with TRBD1. The V gene's germline CDR1 is SSHAT and CDR2 FNYEAQ (reference sequence). The CDR3 runs to 14 residues. CDR3 bases: TGTGCTAGCAGCCGGACAGGGGCGGGAGAGACCCAGTACTTC. Translation: CASSRTGAGETQYF.

The genes are TRBV28 and TRBJ2-3; weak D call: TRBD2 (5 bases). CDR1 and CDR2 (germline): MDHEN, SYDVKM. The CDR3 has 15 residues. V lost 3 bases to trimming and J lost 0 bases, with 10 bases between them. As DNA, the CDR3 is TGTGCCAGCAGTTTCGCAAGCGGTAGCACAGATACGCAGTATTTT. Its protein is CASSFASGSTDTQYF.

The chain carries TRBV19 and TRBJ1-5; possibly TRBD1 for D (5 bases). This CDR3 is 15 amino acids long. The germline CDR1 and CDR2 sequences are LNHDA and SQIVND (reference sequence). V lost 3 bases and J 4 bases, leaving 13 bases between the germline ends. CDR3 amino acids: CASSIGQGGNQPQHF. The CDR3 nucleotides are TGTGCCAGTAGTATTGGGCAGGGAGGGAATCAGCCCCAGCATTTT.

This clone was detected a few times. As DNA, the CDR3 is TGTGCCAGCAGCTTTAACCCGACAGGAACTAACTATGGCTACACCTTC. Its protein is CASSFNPTGTNYGYTF. The chain uses TRBV7-2 and TRBJ1-2; D may be TRBD1 (6 bases). Germline-derived CDR1 and CDR2 are SGHTA and FQGNSA. This CDR3 region has 16 residues. Between the trimmed V and J ends, which lost 3 bases and 0 bases, there was a span of 14 bases.

The rearrangement uses TRBV4-1 and TRBJ2-1, with 11 nucleotides matching TRBD1. The V segment lost 0 bases and the J segment 10 bases; nucleotides outside the gene matches: 8. This CDR3 comprises 16 residues. CDR1 MGHRA and CDR2 YSYEKL come from the germline V gene. The CDR3 nucleotides are TGCGCCAGCAGCCAAGACTGGGGACAGGGGGTGGGAGAGCAGTTCTTC. It codes for CASSQDWGQGVGEQFF.

The rearrangement uses TRBV6-6 and TRBJ1-5; 10 nucleotides agree with TRBD1. The CDR3 runs to 15 residues. With 4 bases clipped from V and 7 bases from J, the junction kept 7 bases outside the gene matches. Germline CDR1 and CDR2: MNHNY and SVGAGI (reference sequence). The CDR3 DNA reads as TGTGCCAGCAGTTCCGCGACAGGGGGCAGGCAGCCCCAGCATTTT. Amino acids: CASSSATGGRQPQHF.

This rearrangement joins TRBV28 to TRBJ1-4; possibly TRBD1 for D (5 bases). CDR3 size: 14 residues. Trimming took 5 bases from V and 8 from J, leaving 15 bases between them. The germline gives CDR1 MDHEN, CDR2 SYDVKM. The CDR3 region has the DNA TGTGCCAGCAGTACCCAGGGAAACGGGGAAAAACTGTTTTTT. Translation: CASSTQGNGEKLFF.

The chain is built from TRBV3-1 (or the pseudogene TRBV3-2) and TRBJ2-3, with D hard to call. Germline V lookup: CDR1 LGHDT, CDR2 YNNKEL (reference sequence). The CDR3 covers 14 residues. Trimming removed 3 bases from V and 0 bases from J, with 7 bases in between. CDR3 protein: CASSHGRSTDTQYF. The CDR3 nucleotides are TGTGCCAGCAGCCACGGCAGGAGCACAGATACGCAGTATTTT.

This clone was observed a single time. The chain is built from TRBV7-2 and TRBJ2-3; 13 bases agree with TRBD2. This CDR3 is built from 17 residues. Germline CDR1 SGHTA, CDR2 FQGNSA. Trimming removed 5 bases from V and 5 bases from J; junction bases left unmatched: 10. CDR3 protein: CASSPGGGLAGLDTQYF. The CDR3 DNA is TGTGCCAGCAGCCCAGGGGGGGGACTAGCGGGACTAGATACGCAGTATTTT. The complete variable domain, with remaining parts taken from reference TRBV7-2 and TRBJ2-3, reads GAGVSQSPSNKVTEKGKDVELRCDPISGHTALYWYRQSLGQGLEFLIYFQGNSAPDKSGLPSDRFSAERTGGSVSTLTIQRTQQEDSAVYLCASSPGGGLAGLDTQYFGPGTRLTVL.